This paragraph reports one T cell receptor (beta chain). No antigen is known for it. A junction boundary mismatches the germline segment, possibly from a read error. It was with 60 Vbeta and 13 Jbeta primers that the PCR ran. Assay: immunoSEQ multiplex PCR; the TCRdb copy retains only in-frame clones and omits some. Of 200,000 or so clones listed, 81% were seen once; the top ten hold less than 4.5%. Germline V gene lookup returns CDR1 SGHRS and CDR2 YFSETQ. The CDR3 extends over 14 amino acids. The entry originates in a study of cytomegalovirus exposure and HLA in healthy donors. Findings and limits, study-wide: The authors later found most CMV-associated TCR beta chains appeared HLA-restricted. The study flagged roughly 160 TCR beta chains as cytomegalovirus-associated.

The sample comprised PBMCs. This TCR was sampled from a man aged 45 to 65 in good health and CMV-seronegative. This rearrangement joins TRBV5-1 to TRBJ2-3; D tentatively fits TRBD1 or TRBD2 (6 bases each). CDR3 in DNA: TGCGCCAGCAGTTTGGAGGGGGGCACAGATACGCAGTATTTT. Translating it yields CASSLEGGTDTQYF. Full variable domain (missing parts from reference TRBV5-1 and TRBJ2-3): KAGVTQTPRYLIKTRGQQVTLSCSPISGHRSVSWYQQTPGQGLQFLFEYFSETQRNKGNFPGRFSGRQFSNSRSEMNVSTLELGDSALYLCASSLEGGTDTQYFGPGTRLTVL.